What follows are 9 T cell receptor beta chains derived from one specimen sequenced in a study of regulatory T cells in long-lasting Graves disease. Time point given: newly diagnosed GD, antithyroid drugs for less than 3 months. Making the TCR library involved RNA that had been extracted from PBMCs. HTBI primers from iRepertoire and Arm-PCR of CDR3 regions yielded the TCR beta libraries. Via MiXCR, TCRdb re-called the multiplex PCR reads, giving one row per CDR3 protein. The sample yields roughly 380,000 distinct CDR3 sequences, 16% seen once. This sample was shared with a second study, whose subject was T cells in Graves' hyperthyroidism and ophthalmopathy.

Sequencing used peripheral blood mononuclear cells (PBMCs), obtained at new diagnosis, from a patient treated with antithyroid drugs. The receptors were sampled from a man aged 35 to 55 with Graves disease.

This clonotype was seen repeatedly, ten times or more. V usage is TRBV7-2 and J usage is TRBJ2-1; TRBD2 matches 9 bases. Germline CDR1 SGHTA, CDR2 FQGNSA. V shed 2 bases and J 9 bases; nucleotides not matched to a gene: 11. CDR3 size: 16 residues. This CDR3 reads CASSLYGGGALFEQFF. DNA of the CDR3: TGTGCCAGCAGCTTATACGGCGGGGGGGCACTATTTGAGCAGTTCTTC.

This clonotype was counted a few times. V usage is TRBV11-1 and J usage is TRBJ2-1; 9 bases line up with TRBD2. After removal of 4 bases from V and 4 bases from J, the junction contained 11 bases not matched to a gene. The CDR3 totals 17 residues. Per the germline V gene, CDR1 is SGHAT and CDR2 is FQDESV (reference sequence). CDR3 bases: TGTGCCAGCAGCTCGCTCCTCGCGGGGGGGCCATACAATGAGCAGTTCTTC. Amino acid sequence: CASSSLLAGGPYNEQFF.

This clonotype was observed many times. V gene TRBV27 combines with J gene TRBJ1-2; 7 positions agree with TRBD1. J was trimmed by 4 bases and V by 4 bases; bases with no gene match: 6. Germline lookup yields CDR1 MNHEY and CDR2 SMNVEV (reference sequence). The CDR3 has 14 amino acids. This CDR3 reads CASSSLDRFYGYTF. DNA for the CDR3: TGTGCCAGCAGTTCTCTGGACAGGTTCTATGGCTACACCTTC.

The table lists this clonotype with a few counts. The chain is built from TRBV9 and TRBJ1-6; D is unclear. Germline assignment: CDR1 SGDLS and CDR2 YYNGEE. The V gene lost 0 bases and the J gene lost 6 bases, with 7 bases spanning the gap. The CDR3 is made up of 14 amino acids. The chain's CDR3 is CASSVGWGNSPLHF. CDR3 sequence (DNA): TGTGCCAGCAGCGTAGGTTGGGGTAATTCACCCCTCCACTTT.

This clonotype was detected only a few times. V and J are TRBV19 and TRBJ2-7; TRBD1 aligns across 8 bases. In germline, CDR1 is LNHDA, CDR2 SQIVND (reference sequence). V lost 6 bases, J lost 3 bases, and 7 bases stayed unmatched. The CDR3 length is 14 residues. CDR3 bases: TGTGCCAGTAGCCAGACAGGGGACCTCTACGAGCAGTACTTC. Translated, it gives CASSQTGDLYEQYF.

The chain couples TRBV7-2 to TRBJ1-2; weak D call: TRBD1 (5 bases). Between the trimmed V and J ends, which lost 5 bases and 4 bases, there was a span of 14 bases. Germline CDR1 SGHTA, CDR2 FQGNSA. The CDR3 is 14 amino acids. Here the CDR3 reads CASSPDVTVYGYTF. Here the CDR3 DNA reads TGTGCCAGCAGCCCGGACGTGACAGTCTATGGCTACACCTTC.

This clonotype was observed a few times. The chain links TRBV7-9 to TRBJ2-5; D possibly corresponds to TRBD2 (5 bases). The V gene lost 5 bases and the J gene lost 5 bases, with 24 bases spanning the gap. This CDR3 spans 17 amino acids. Germline V CDR1 and CDR2: SEHNR, FQNEAQ (reference sequence). The CDR3 spells CASSPPGGPGSRETQYF. CDR3 sequence (DNA): TGTGCCAGCAGCCCGCCTGGCGGGCCGGGCAGTCGGGAGACCCAGTACTTC. The full variable domain, its missing parts supplied by reference TRBV7-9 and TRBJ2-5, is DTGVSQNPRHKITKRGQNVTFRCDPISEHNRLYWYRQTLGQGPEFLTYFQNEAQLEKSRLLSDRFSAERPKGSFSTLEIQRTEQGDSAMYLCASSPPGGPGSRETQYFGPGTRLLVL.

On this clonotype itself: The conserved closing phenylalanine or tryptophan is absent in this CDR3, likely reflecting a read error. The chain joins TRBV25-1 to TRBJ2-5; 7 bases fit TRBD1. This CDR3 has 14 amino acids. Trimming took 6 bases from V and 2 from J; bases not matched to a gene: 6. Germline V gives CDR1 MGHDK, CDR2 SYGVNS. CDR3 region: CASRKGQTQETQYS. The CDR3 bases are TGTGCCAGCAGGAAGGGACAGACACAAGAGACCCAGTACTCC.

Ten or more counts support this clonotype. CDR3 nucleotide sequence: TGCAGCGTTGTAGGTCCCGGGTACGAGCAGTACTTC. It codes for CSVVGPGYEQYF. J is TRBJ2-7 and V is TRBV29-1, with D unresolved. The V and J ends lost 4 bases and 4 bases respectively, with 11 bases between them. Per germline, CDR1 SQVTM and CDR2 ANQGSEA. The CDR3 totals 12 residues.